A single T cell receptor (beta chain) is shown here with its context. The CDR3 length is 16 residues. Per the germline V gene, CDR1 is SSHAT and CDR2 is FNYEAQ (reference sequence). Trimming left V 5 bases short and J 1 base short, with 18 bases between. TCRdb re-called the 5' RACE reads through MiXCR, storing one row per CDR3 protein. The table records roughly 100,000 distinct CDR3 sequences, around 11% of them present only once. This entry belongs to a study of T-cell memory formation after mild COVID-19. The sample taken for sequencing was PBMCs or a T cell subset sorted from them (not recorded which). The receptor's source is an adult woman who had mild COVID-19 (a few samples of this study predate the infection). Cell type and time point are not known. The rearrangement joins TRBV7-7 to TRBJ2-7, with D tentatively TRBD2 (5 bases). The CDR3 DNA reads TGTGCCAGCAGCCCAGCCTCGGGGTTAGGATCCTACGAGCAGTACTTC. Amino acid sequence: CASSPASGLGSYEQYF. Looking up the rest from reference TRBV7-7 and TRBJ2-7 gives the full variable domain: GAGVSQSPRYKVTKRGQDVTLRCDPISSHATLYWYQQALGQGPEFLTYFNYEAQPDKSGLPSDRFSAERPEGSISTLTIQRTEQRDSAMYRCASSPASGLGSYEQYFGPGTRLTVT.